One sample yielded the 4 T cell receptor beta chains listed below, sequenced in a study of T cells after yellow fever vaccination. A single record per CDR3 protein comes from TCRdb applying MiXCR to the 5' RACE reads. The sample lists some 320,000 distinct CDR3 sequences; 3.5% to 4.5% were seen once. The specimen comprised PBMCs, sampled 15 days after the yellow fever booster vaccination. The receptors here all came from a man between 18 and 29 years old who received the YFV17D yellow fever vaccine.

This clonotype has a handful of counts. This chain uses TRBV6-5 with TRBJ2-6, with D unresolved. The CDR3 is made up of 15 amino acids. Trimming removed 4 bases from V and 4 bases from J, with 11 bases in between. Germline V lookup: CDR1 MNHEY, CDR2 SVGAGI. This CDR3 is CASSLSGSGANVLTF. The CDR3 region has the DNA TGTGCCAGCAGTTTATCAGGCTCCGGGGCCAACGTCCTGACTTTC.

This clonotype was seen only a few times. The rearrangement uses TRBV12-3 or TRBV12-4 and TRBJ1-5, with a possible D match to TRBD1 (5 bases). The CDR3 loop spans 17 amino acids. Between the trimmed V and J ends, which lost 3 bases and 2 bases, there was a span of 17 bases. The DNA of the CDR3 is TGTGCCAGCAGTTTTGGCAGTGACAGTTGGGGCAATCAGCCCCAGCATTTT. This translates into CASSFGSDSWGNQPQHF.

At least ten counts were recorded for this clonotype. The V and J genes are TRBV9 and TRBJ2-5; 9 bases fit TRBD1. V was clipped by 4 bases and J by 4 bases; unmatched bases: 5. Germline CDR1 is SGDLS and CDR2 is YYNGEE. The CDR3 loop spans 14 amino acids. The CDR3 DNA reads TGTGCCAGCAGCCCTGGGACAGGGAGAGAGACCCAGTACTTC. As protein: CASSPGTGRETQYF.

This clonotype has a handful of counts. The chain carries TRBV11-3 and TRBJ2-3, with D unresolved. The CDR3 consists of 13 residues. Germline lookup yields CDR1 SGHNT and CDR2 YENEEA. V was clipped by 3 bases and J by 2 bases, with 6 bases between them. CDR3: CASSFGVTDTQYF. The CDR3 region has the DNA TGTGCCAGCAGCTTTGGGGTCACAGATACGCAGTATTTT. The full variable domain, with the rest looked up from reference TRBV11-3 and TRBJ2-3, is EAGVVQSPRYKIIEKKQPVAFWCNPISGHNTLYWYLQNLGQGPELLIRYENEEAVDDSQLPKDRFSAERLKGVDSTLKIQPAELGDSAVYLCASSFGVTDTQYFGPGTRLTVL.